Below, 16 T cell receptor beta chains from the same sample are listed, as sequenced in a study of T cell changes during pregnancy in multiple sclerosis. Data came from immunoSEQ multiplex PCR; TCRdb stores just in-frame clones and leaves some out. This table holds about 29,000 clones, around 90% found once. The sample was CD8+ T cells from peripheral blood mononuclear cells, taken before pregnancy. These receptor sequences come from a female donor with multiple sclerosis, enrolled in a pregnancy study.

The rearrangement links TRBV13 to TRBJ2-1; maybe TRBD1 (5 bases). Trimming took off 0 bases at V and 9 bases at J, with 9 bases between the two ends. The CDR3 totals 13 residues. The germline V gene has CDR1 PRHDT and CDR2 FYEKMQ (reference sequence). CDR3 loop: CASSLGQGGEQFF. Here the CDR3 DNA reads TGTGCCAGCAGCTTAGGGCAGGGCGGTGAGCAGTTCTTC.

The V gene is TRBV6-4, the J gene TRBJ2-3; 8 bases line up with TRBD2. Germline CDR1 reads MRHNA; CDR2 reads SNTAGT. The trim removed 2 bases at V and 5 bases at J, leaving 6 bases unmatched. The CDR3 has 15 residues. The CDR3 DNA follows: TGTGCCAGCAGTGACAACGGGGGGGCCGTAGATACGCAGTATTTT. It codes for CASSDNGGAVDTQYF.

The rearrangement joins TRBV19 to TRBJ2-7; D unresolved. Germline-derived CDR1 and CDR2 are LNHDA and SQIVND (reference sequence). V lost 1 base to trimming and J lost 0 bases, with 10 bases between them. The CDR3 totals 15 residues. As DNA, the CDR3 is TGTGCCAGTAGTATAGGGGCGTCAAGCTCCTACGAGCAGTACTTC. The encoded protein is CASSIGASSSYEQYF.

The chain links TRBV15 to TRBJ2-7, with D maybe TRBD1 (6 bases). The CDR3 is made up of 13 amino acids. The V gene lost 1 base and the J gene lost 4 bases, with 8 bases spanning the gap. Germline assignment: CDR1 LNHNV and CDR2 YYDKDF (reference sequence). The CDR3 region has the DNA TGTGCCACCAGCAGAGTGGGGGCTTACGAGCAGTACTTC. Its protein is CATSRVGAYEQYF.

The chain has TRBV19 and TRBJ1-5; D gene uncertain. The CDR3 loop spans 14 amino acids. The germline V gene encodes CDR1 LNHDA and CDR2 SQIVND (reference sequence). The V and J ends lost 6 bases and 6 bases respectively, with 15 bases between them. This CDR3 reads CASRGSPGGQPQHF. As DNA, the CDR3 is TGTGCCAGTAGGGGCAGCCCTGGAGGTCAGCCCCAGCATTTT.

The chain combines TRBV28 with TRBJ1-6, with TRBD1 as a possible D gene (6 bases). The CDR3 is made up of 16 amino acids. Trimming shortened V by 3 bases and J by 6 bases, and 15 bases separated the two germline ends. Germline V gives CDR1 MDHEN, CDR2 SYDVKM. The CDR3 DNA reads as TGTGCCAGCAGTTTGCTCAGGGGCAAATCTAATTCACCCCTCCACTTT. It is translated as CASSLLRGKSNSPLHF.

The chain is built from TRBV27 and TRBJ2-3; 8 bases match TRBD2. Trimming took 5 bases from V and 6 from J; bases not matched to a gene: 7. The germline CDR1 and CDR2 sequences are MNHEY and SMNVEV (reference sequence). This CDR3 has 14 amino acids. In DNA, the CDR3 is TGTGCCAGCAGTAACCCGGGGGGGATTGATACGCAGTATTTT. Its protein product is CASSNPGGIDTQYF.

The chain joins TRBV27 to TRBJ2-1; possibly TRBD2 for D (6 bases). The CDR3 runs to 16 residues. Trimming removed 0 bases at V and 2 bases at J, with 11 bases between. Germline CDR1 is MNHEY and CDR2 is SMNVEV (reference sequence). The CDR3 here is CASSLSAGITYNEQFF. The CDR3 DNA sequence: TGTGCCAGCAGTTTATCGGCGGGGATCACCTACAATGAGCAGTTCTTC.

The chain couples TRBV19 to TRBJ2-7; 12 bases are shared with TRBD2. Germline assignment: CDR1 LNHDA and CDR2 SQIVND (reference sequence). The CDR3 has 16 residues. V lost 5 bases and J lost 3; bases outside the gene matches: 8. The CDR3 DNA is TGTGCCAGTAGTTCCCGGACTAGCGGGACATACTACGAGCAGTACTTC. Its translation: CASSSRTSGTYYEQYF.

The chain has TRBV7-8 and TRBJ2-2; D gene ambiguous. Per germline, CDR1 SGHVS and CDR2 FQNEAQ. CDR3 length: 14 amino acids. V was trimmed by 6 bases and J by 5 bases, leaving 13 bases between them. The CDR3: CASRVNQRTGELFF. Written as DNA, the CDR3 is TGTGCCAGCAGAGTTAATCAGAGGACCGGGGAGCTGTTTTTT.

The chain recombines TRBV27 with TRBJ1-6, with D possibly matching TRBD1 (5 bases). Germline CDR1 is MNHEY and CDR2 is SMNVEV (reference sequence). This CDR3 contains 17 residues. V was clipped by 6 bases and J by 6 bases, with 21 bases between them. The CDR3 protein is CASRTFREGVRNSPLHF. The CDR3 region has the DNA TGTGCCAGCAGAACTTTCAGGGAGGGCGTGCGTAATTCACCCCTCCACTTT.

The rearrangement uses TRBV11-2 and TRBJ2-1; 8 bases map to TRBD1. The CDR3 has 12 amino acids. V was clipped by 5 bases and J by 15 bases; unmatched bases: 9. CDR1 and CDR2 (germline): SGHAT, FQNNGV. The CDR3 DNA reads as TGTGCCAGCAGCGAGAGAGGACAGGGTTGGTTCTTC. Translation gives CASSERGQGWFF. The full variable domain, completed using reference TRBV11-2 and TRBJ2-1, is EAGVAQSPRYKIIEKRQSVAFWCNPISGHATLYWYQQILGQGPKLLIQFQNNGVVDDSQLPKDRFSAERLKGVDSTLKIQPAKLEDSAVYLCASSERGQGWFFGPGTRLTVL.

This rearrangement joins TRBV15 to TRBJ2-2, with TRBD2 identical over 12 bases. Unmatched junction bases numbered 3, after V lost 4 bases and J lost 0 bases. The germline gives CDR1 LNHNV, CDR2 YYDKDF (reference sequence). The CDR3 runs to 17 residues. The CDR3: CATSKLAGGSNTGELFF. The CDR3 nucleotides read TGTGCCACCAGCAAACTAGCGGGAGGCTCGAACACCGGGGAGCTGTTTTTT. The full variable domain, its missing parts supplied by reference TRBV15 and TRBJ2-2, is DAMVIQNPRYQVTQFGKPVTLSCSQTLNHNVMYWYQQKSSQAPKLLFHYYDKDFNNEADTPDNFQSRRPNTSFCFLDIRSPGLGDTAMYLCATSKLAGGSNTGELFFGEGSRLTVL.

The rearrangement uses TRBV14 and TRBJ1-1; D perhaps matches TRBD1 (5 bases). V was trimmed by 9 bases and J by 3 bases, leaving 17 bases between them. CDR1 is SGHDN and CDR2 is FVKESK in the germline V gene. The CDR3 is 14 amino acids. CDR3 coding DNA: TGTGCCAGAAGGCAGGGTCAGGGTGACACTGAAGCTTTCTTT. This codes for CARRQGQGDTEAFF.

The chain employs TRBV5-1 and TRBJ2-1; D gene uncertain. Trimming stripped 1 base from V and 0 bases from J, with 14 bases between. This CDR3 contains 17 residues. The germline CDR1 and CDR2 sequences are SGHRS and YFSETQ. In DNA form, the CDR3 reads TGCGCCAGCAGCTTGAAACAGTCATTGCCCTCCTACAATGAGCAGTTCTTC. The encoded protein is CASSLKQSLPSYNEQFF.

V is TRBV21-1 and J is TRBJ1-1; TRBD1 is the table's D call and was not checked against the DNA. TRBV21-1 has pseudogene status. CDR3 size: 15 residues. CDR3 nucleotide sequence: TGTGCCAGCAGCAAGGACAGGGGCTGGAACACTGAAGCTTTCTTT. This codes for CASSKDRGWNTEAFF.